What follows are 15 T cell receptor beta chains derived from one specimen sequenced in a study of CD8 T cells in Susac syndrome. The RNA input was roughly 0.5 to 1 ug, and it was reverse transcribed with random hexamers. TCRdb analysed the immunoSEQ multiplex PCR reads with MiXCR anew, one entry per CDR3 protein. The data show some 190,000 distinct CDR3 sequences, with less than 95% seen just once and roughly 0.14% held by the top ten. Input material: CD4+ T cells from PBMCs. These receptors were collected from a human donor with Susac syndrome.

This clonotype occurred once. The V gene is TRBV19, the J gene TRBJ2-4; the D is unclear. Germline values: CDR1 LNHDA, CDR2 SQIVND (reference sequence). CDR3 length: 11 amino acids. V lost 7 bases to trimming and J lost 6 bases, with 7 bases between them. The CDR3 nucleotides are TGTGCCAGTATGGATATAAACATTCAGTACTTC. Encoded protein: CASMDINIQYF.

The genes are TRBV28 and TRBJ1-5; D not resolved. The V end lost 10 bases, the J end lost 0 bases, and 10 bases lay between the germline ends. The CDR3 spans 13 residues. Germline V CDR1 and CDR2: MDHEN, SYDVKM. CDR3: CATCIYSNQPQHF. Written as DNA, the CDR3 is TGTGCCACCTGCATCTATAGCAATCAGCCCCAGCATTTT.

This sequence joins TRBV30 and TRBJ2-5, with D perhaps being TRBD1 or TRBD2 (5 bases each). Germline loops: CDR1 GTSNPN, CDR2 SVGIG (reference sequence). The V and J ends lost 3 bases and 4 bases respectively, with 18 bases between them. CDR3 length: 15 amino acids. The CDR3 sequence: CAWSAGTPLGETQYF. The CDR3, as DNA: TGTGCCTGGAGCGCCGGGACCCCTCTGGGAGAGACCCAGTACTTC.

This clonotype was detected a few times. The chain joins TRBV9 to TRBJ2-2, with unresolved D. Trimming removed 0 bases from V and 4 bases from J, with 7 bases in between. There are 14 residues in the CDR3. CDR1 SGDLS and CDR2 YYNGEE come from the germline V gene. The DNA of the CDR3 is TGTGCCAGCAGCGTAGCCATTACCACCGGGGAGCTGTTTTTT. Its translation: CASSVAITTGELFF. The full variable domain, rest sourced from reference TRBV9 and TRBJ2-2, is DSGVTQTPKHLITATGQRVTLRCSPRSGDLSVYWYQQSLDQGLQFLIQYYNGEERAKGNILERFSAQQFPDLHSELNLSSLELGDSALYFCASSVAITTGELFFGEGSRLTVL.

The gene calls are TRBV24-1 and TRBJ1-1, with a tentative D call TRBD1 (6 bases). Germline V lookup: CDR1 KGHDR, CDR2 SFDVKD. The CDR3 is 15 amino acids. Trimming cost V 1 base and J 4 bases, with 12 bases left between them. Here the CDR3 reads CATSDFRGVSTEAFF. CDR3 DNA sequence: TGTGCCACCAGTGATTTTAGGGGGGTGAGCACTGAAGCTTTCTTT.

V gene TRBV5-8 combines with J gene TRBJ1-1; no clear D. Germline V gene data show CDR1 as SGHTS and CDR2 as YDEGEE. This CDR3 has 12 residues. Trimming removed 4 bases from V and 7 bases from J, with 11 bases in between. Written as DNA, the CDR3 is TGTGCCAGCAGCCCGTACGGCCTTGAAGCTTTCTTT. Encoded protein: CASSPYGLEAFF.

The chain uses TRBV5-1 and TRBJ1-2; D may be TRBD1 (6 bases). The CDR3 is 15 amino acids. Germline loops: CDR1 SGHRS, CDR2 YFSETQ. V lost 1 base, J lost 3 bases, and 13 bases lay in between. Here the CDR3 reads CASSLTAGADYGYTF. In DNA, the CDR3 is TGCGCCAGCAGCTTGACGGCAGGGGCGGACTATGGCTACACCTTC.

The V call is TRBV27, the J call TRBJ2-7; 8 nucleotides line up with TRBD1. The CDR3 has 15 amino acids. The ends lost 5 bases at V and 6 bases at J; junction bases unmatched: 12. Germline CDR1 is MNHEY and CDR2 is SMNVEV (reference sequence). CDR3 nucleotide sequence: TGTGCCAGCAGTCCCTCAAACTCAGGGGGCGGCGAGCAGTACTTC. Its protein product is CASSPSNSGGGEQYF.

The DNA of the CDR3 is TGTGCCAGCATCCATAGGCCCCCGGTGGACTATGGCTACACCTTC. It codes for CASIHRPPVDYGYTF. The chain carries TRBV7-3 and TRBJ1-2; no reliable D call. The CDR3 is made up of 15 amino acids. Trimming removed 7 bases at V and 3 bases at J, with 18 bases between. The germline gives CDR1 SGHTA, CDR2 FQGTGA.

This sequence joins TRBV29-1 and TRBJ1-6; D might be TRBD1 (5 bases). Germline CDR1 SQVTM, CDR2 ANQGSEA. This CDR3 spans 13 amino acids. The V end lost 0 bases, the J end lost 8 bases, and 8 bases lay between the germline ends. The CDR3 here is CSVEEGVDSPLHF. Written as DNA, the CDR3 is TGCAGCGTTGAAGAGGGGGTGGATTCACCCCTCCACTTT.

This chain connects TRBV30 to TRBJ1-2, with D hard to call. The CDR3 loop spans 14 amino acids. Between the trimmed V and J ends, which lost 0 bases and 3 bases, there was a span of 11 bases. Per the germline V gene, CDR1 is GTSNPN and CDR2 is SVGIG (reference sequence). This CDR3 reads CAWSVKQTYYGYTF. CDR3 in DNA: TGTGCCTGGAGTGTGAAACAGACTTACTATGGCTACACCTTC.

The rearrangement links TRBV30 to TRBJ2-1, with TRBD2 matching over 12 bases. The V and J ends lost 3 bases and 9 bases, in that order; junction bases with no gene match: 9. Germline V lookup: CDR1 GTSNPN, CDR2 SVGIG (reference sequence). The CDR3 contains 15 residues. The CDR3 here is CAWRRTSGGSTEQFF. The CDR3 DNA sequence: TGTGCCTGGAGAAGAACTAGCGGGGGGTCGACTGAGCAGTTCTTC. The full variable domain, completed using reference TRBV30 and TRBJ2-1, is SQTIHQWPATLVQPVGSPLSLECTVEGTSNPNLYWYRQAAGRGLQLLFYSVGIGQISSEVPQNLSASRPQDRQFILSSKKLLLSDSGFYLCAWRRTSGGSTEQFFGPGTRLTVL.

This rearrangement joins TRBV4-2 to TRBJ2-5; TRBD2 aligns across 11 bases. CDR1 LGHNA and CDR2 YNFKEQ come from the germline V gene. This CDR3 contains 20 residues. The V segment lost 0 bases and the J segment 5 bases; nucleotides outside the gene matches: 17. The CDR3 here is CASSQDRKGKSSGGLETQYF. The CDR3 nucleotides are TGTGCCAGCAGCCAAGATCGGAAGGGAAAGTCTAGCGGGGGGTTGGAGACCCAGTACTTC.

The chain recombines TRBV12-3 or TRBV12-4 with TRBJ1-1; 7 bases match TRBD1. V shed 5 bases, J shed 1 base, and the junction held 7 bases outside the gene matches. The CDR3 covers 15 residues. Here the CDR3 reads CASSLYRGPNTEAFF. CDR3 sequence (DNA): TGTGCCAGCAGTCTCTACAGGGGACCGAACACTGAAGCTTTCTTT.

The V call is TRBV27, the J call TRBJ2-1, with 8 bases identical to TRBD2. V was clipped by 6 bases and J by 2 bases; unmatched bases: 6. Germline loops: CDR1 MNHEY, CDR2 SMNVEV (reference sequence). The CDR3 is 15 residues long. The CDR3 region has the DNA TGTGCCAGCAGATTTCGCGGGGGGACCTACAATGAGCAGTTCTTC. Protein sequence: CASRFRGGTYNEQFF.